The present T cell receptor (beta chain) was sequenced within a study of T cells in Graves' hyperthyroidism and ophthalmopathy (dated by TCRdb to between 2017 and 2020). Broadly, across the study: Peripheral blood samples were taken at initial diagnosis, before any treatment was given. To identify TCR V-J signatures that set the groups apart, the researchers used a discovery cohort of more than 95 patients, made up of roughly 40 with Graves' ophthalmopathy and 55 to 65 with stable Graves' hyperthyroidism. Prospective prediction of ophthalmopathy was tested in an independent validation cohort of 18 to 20 hyperthyroidism patients and 17 patients who later progressed to ophthalmopathy. The approximately 90 discovery patients were randomly split 7:3 into training and test sets. In roughly six Graves' hyperthyroidism patients, the study also compared T-cell repertoires from thyroid tissue with T-cell repertoires from blood. Once sampling was done, hyperthyroidism patients were given methimazole at a starting dose of 30 mg daily, whereas ophthalmopathy patients were given high-dose intravenous methylprednisolone. According to the paper, TCR Vbeta CDR3 sequencing was carried out on approximately 140 peripheral blood samples, which came from fewer than 50 ophthalmopathy, 70 to 80 hyperthyroidism and about 17 progressor patients.

Trimming costs V 0 bases and J 8 bases, and their ends lie 19 bases apart. There are 16 amino acids in the CDR3, from cysteine to phenylalanine inclusive. Only the CDR3 DNA stays, 48 bases, in frame from base 1. The germline V gene (reference sequence) specifies LGHDT as CDR1 and YNNKEL as CDR2. TCR beta CDR3 regions were amplified from RNA transcripts. The first round of RT-PCR for the TCR CDR3 was performed with the HTBI primer set and the Qiagen OneStep RT-PCR kit. Libraries were constructed in a second round of multiplex PCR, after which size selection and purification were carried out. The libraries were sequenced on an Illumina HiSeq2000 using paired-end 100 bp reads. Turning to the authors' computational methods: Raw data were processed with SOAPnuke, discarding reads with adapters, uncalled bases, mean Phred below 15, or no exact constant-primer or identifier match. COPE v1.2.5 was used to merge the high-quality paired reads, and each unique nucleotide sequence was defined as a clonotype. MiTCR v1.1 was used to align the clonotypes against IMGT TRBV, TRBD and TRBJ reference segments. The analysis included only V-J combinations with a frequency above 0.0001, which together covered over 98% of the repertoires. A TCS score was defined as the ratio between F50 (clonal expansion) and ExV (chaos), using BLOSUM62-based TCRdist between CDR3 peptides within each V-J. Welch's t-statistics and random forest reduced roughly 530 V-J features to 10 to 15, which were used in a naive Bayes classifier (R e1071). TCRdb cleaned the public reads at Q25 with fastp, built clones with MiXCR and kept in-frame beta chains. Entries that share a CDR3 protein sequence are merged under the most common genes and DNA. TCRdb, not the original authors, processed these V and J calls. For this sample there are some 500,000 distinct CDR3 sequences; roughly 24% appear just once. The ten biggest clones cover roughly 12% of the sample.

Moderately to severely active disease, a Clinical Activity Score of at least 3, a NOSPECS grade of at least 4, and a duration under 3 months were present in ophthalmopathy patients. Exclusion was applied to patients with uncontrolled infections, other autoimmune diseases, pregnancy or lactation. Clinical symptoms, serum thyroxine and TRAb, thyroid ultrasound, and orbital computed tomography formed the basis for the diagnoses. PBMCs were separated from over 9 ml of fresh peripheral blood using Ficoll-Paque density gradient centrifugation. Trizol reagent was used to extract total RNA, and RNA quality was then checked on an Agilent 2100 Bioanalyzer. This clonotype was recorded only once. Its antigen remains undetermined. No much larger clone is present one base from it, and per-base qualities are unavailable. A single read makes a weak case. Results the study describes overall, beyond this receptor: No statistical method was used to set the sample size in advance, and investigators knew the group allocation. A 13 V-J signature model separated ophthalmopathy from stable hyperthyroidism, with roughly 88% sensitivity and about 81% specificity in cross-validation and 80%/75% in testing. Most expanded thyroid clonotypes (frequency above 0.001) were also detected in blood, suggesting blood repertoires may reflect thyroid immune responses. In validation, progression to ophthalmopathy was predicted by the model with approximately 67% sensitivity and roughly 76% specificity, a median of roughly 6 months before onset.

The chain is assembled from TRBV3-1 and TRBJ1-2; TRBD1 is possibly the D segment (5 matching bases). The receptor comes from a woman in her twenties or thirties with Graves' ophthalmopathy. Material for sequencing was blood. The CDR3 reads as follows: CASSQDRDRRGWGYTF. At the DNA level, the sequence is TGTGCCAGCAGCCAAGACCGGGACCGACGCGGGTGGGGCTACACCTTC.